The 12 T cell receptor beta chains given below trace back to one sample, sequenced in a study of PD-1 blockade in classical Hodgkin lymphoma. Libraries were prepared by immunoSEQ multiplex PCR; TCRdb keeps only in-frame clonotypes and omits some of them. Found here are around 46,000 clones, around 90% of them singletons; the top ten hold about 15%. Time point defined: cycle 4 day 1 (C4D1), after 6 weeks of nivolumab. In every patient, relapse followed autologous stem cell transplantation, while exposure to brentuximab vedotin differed. Sequenced here: peripheral blood mononuclear cells (PBMCs), sampled before the fourth cycle of nivolumab. All receptors derive from a human donor with classical Hodgkin lymphoma.

The CDR3: CAISDQVGMGYNEQFF. The CDR3 DNA is TGTGCCATCAGTGACCAGGTAGGGATGGGATACAATGAGCAGTTCTTC. The J gene is TRBJ2-1, the V gene TRBV10-3, with D uncertain. Germline CDR1 ENHRY, CDR2 SYGVKD. This CDR3 has 16 amino acids. The V end was cut by 3 bases, the J end by 4 bases, with 16 bases between.

CDR3 nucleotide sequence: TGTGCCAGCAGTTTCAATGGGGGCCAGCCCCAGCATTTT. Protein sequence: CASSFNGGQPQHF. The chain is built from TRBV7-9 and TRBJ1-5; D may be TRBD1 (6 bases). Trimming stripped 6 bases from V and 7 bases from J, with 13 bases between. Germline CDR1 is SEHNR and CDR2 is FQNEAQ (reference sequence). The CDR3 spans 13 residues. Drawing the rest from reference TRBV7-9 and TRBJ1-5, the complete variable domain is DTGVSQNPRHKITKRGQNVTFRCDPISEHNRLYWYRQTLGQGPEFLTYFQNEAQLEKSRLLSDRFSAERPKGSFSTLEIQRTEQGDSAMYLCASSFNGGQPQHFGDGTRLSIL.

The gene calls are TRBV9 and TRBJ2-3; maybe TRBD1 (6 bases). This CDR3 contains 14 residues. Deletions cut 3 bases from V and 2 bases from J, with 10 bases between. Per germline, CDR1 SGDLS and CDR2 YYNGEE. CDR3 in amino acids: CASSGRDITDTQYF. The CDR3 nucleotides read TGTGCCAGCAGCGGCCGGGACATCACAGATACGCAGTATTTT.

The genes are TRBV20-1 and TRBJ1-1; D unclear. The V end lost 3 bases, the J end lost 2 bases, and 4 bases lay between the germline ends. The CDR3 is made up of 11 amino acids. CDR1 and CDR2 (germline): DFQATT, SNEGSKA (reference sequence). CDR3 amino acids: CSARANTEAFF. In nucleotides, the CDR3 is TGCAGTGCTAGGGCAAACACTGAAGCTTTCTTT.

The chain links TRBV6-1 to TRBJ2-5, with D possibly being TRBD2 (5 bases). Deletions cut 4 bases from V and 0 bases from J, with 12 bases between. The germline V gene has CDR1 MNHNS and CDR2 SASEGT. This CDR3 region has 15 residues. CDR3 amino acids: CASSGPGVYQETQYF. The CDR3 region has the DNA TGTGCCAGCAGTGGTCCCGGGGTTTACCAAGAGACCCAGTACTTC.

The chain links TRBV7-9 to TRBJ2-7; D perhaps matches TRBD1 (5 bases). Trimming cost V 1 base and J 5 bases, with 9 bases left between them. The CDR3 has 13 amino acids. The germline V gene has CDR1 SEHNR and CDR2 FQNEAQ (reference sequence). In nucleotides, the CDR3 is TGTGCCAGCAGCTTAGAAGGGGTCCACGAGCAGTACTTC. It yields the protein CASSLEGVHEQYF.

The count of this clone is one. The J gene is TRBJ2-7, the V gene TRBV5-1, with 9 bases lining up with TRBD2. Germline trimming cut 3 bases from V and 4 bases from J; bases unmatched to any gene: 8. The CDR3 loop spans 15 amino acids. Germline CDR1 and CDR2: SGHRS and YFSETQ. CDR3 sequence (DNA): TGCGCCAGCAGCTCCATAGCGGGAGAGGGGTACGAGCAGTACTTC. This encodes CASSSIAGEGYEQYF.

This sequence joins TRBV5-1 and TRBJ2-5, with 9 nucleotides matching TRBD2. This CDR3 has 13 amino acids. V shed 2 bases, J shed 4 bases, and the junction held 0 bases outside the gene matches. Germline V gene data show CDR1 as SGHRS and CDR2 as YFSETQ. CDR3: CASSLLAGETQYF. The CDR3 DNA is TGCGCCAGCAGCTTACTAGCGGGAGAGACCCAGTACTTC.

The rearrangement uses TRBV11-2 and TRBJ2-7; the D call may be TRBD1 or TRBD2 (5 bases each). CDR1 is SGHAT, CDR2 FQNNGV, per germline. Trimming shortened V by 5 bases and J by 4 bases, and 12 bases separated the two germline ends. CDR3 size: 13 residues. Here the CDR3 reads CASSPGTAYEQYF. The CDR3 bases are TGTGCCAGCAGCCCAGGGACGGCATACGAGCAGTACTTC.

In this sample, this clone turned up a few times. The chain combines TRBV11-2 with TRBJ1-3; TRBD1 agrees at 7 bases. J lost 4 bases, V lost 3 bases, and 6 bases had no gene match. The germline V gene encodes CDR1 SGHAT and CDR2 FQNNGV. This CDR3 is 15 amino acids long. The CDR3 DNA reads as TGTGCCAGCAGCTTTGCAGGGGGAAAAGGAAACACCATATATTTT. This gives the protein CASSFAGGKGNTIYF. Filled out from reference TRBV11-2 and TRBJ1-3, the complete variable domain reads EAGVAQSPRYKIIEKRQSVAFWCNPISGHATLYWYQQILGQGPKLLIQFQNNGVVDDSQLPKDRFSAERLKGVDSTLKIQPAKLEDSAVYLCASSFAGGKGNTIYFGEGSWLTVV.

This chain connects TRBV7-9 to TRBJ2-7, with 7 positions matching TRBD1. Trimming cost V 4 bases and J 7 bases; bases outside gene matches: 10. This CDR3 contains 14 residues. Germline V gives CDR1 SEHNR, CDR2 FQNEAQ (reference sequence). The CDR3 DNA follows: TGTGCCAGCAGCTCCGAGGACAGGCGGAAGGAGCAGTACTTC. Translated: CASSSEDRRKEQYF.

V gene TRBV9 combines with J gene TRBJ2-1; D is possibly TRBD1 or TRBD2 (6 bases each). Between the trimmed V and J ends, which lost 4 bases and 4 bases, there was a span of 15 bases. Germline assignment: CDR1 SGDLS and CDR2 YYNGEE. This CDR3 contains 15 residues. The CDR3 sequence is CASSTWGAFYNEQFF. In DNA, the CDR3 is TGTGCCAGCAGCACGTGGGGGGCTTTTTACAATGAGCAGTTCTTC.